A selection of T cell receptor beta chains follows, all from one sample in a study of T cells in Graves' hyperthyroidism and ophthalmopathy. TCRdb ran MiXCR on the multiplex PCR reads and lists one entry per CDR3 protein. This sample has over 450,000 distinct CDR3 sequences, with approximately 15% found just once. The sequenced sample was blood. Receptor source: a young woman with Graves' hyperthyroidism. Both conserved end residues are part of each CDR3. The D gene is left open where the match is weak. Rows may omit the clone size; those that give it use once, few, many or a size class.

TRBV5-1,TRBJ2-2,NA,NA,TGCGCCAGCAGCTCTGTGGACAACCTTAGCACCGGGGAGCTGTTTTTT,CASSSVDNLSTGELFF
TRBV5-1,TRBJ1-1,NA,many,TGCGCCAGCAGCCCCAACCATGGAGGTGCTGAAGCTTTCTTT,CASSPNHGGAEAFF
TRBV6-1,TRBJ1-2,NA,few,TGTGCCAGCACCCGAGACACTACCAACTATGGCTACACCTTC,CASTRDTTNYGYTF
TRBV20-1,TRBJ1-1,NA,NA,TGCAGTGCTAGAGCAGTGGGGGGGGCTAGGACTGAAGCTTTCTTT,CSARAVGGARTEAFF
TRBV6-2/TRBV6-3,TRBJ1-3,TRBD1,NA,TGTGCCAGCAGCCGGACAGGGATCCACACCATATATTTT,CASSRTGIHTIYF
TRBV20-1,TRBJ2-1,NA,NA,TGCAGTGCTAGAGATCGGAAGGTCTATGAGCAGTTCTTC,CSARDRKVYEQFF
TRBV6-2/TRBV6-3,TRBJ1-1,NA,NA,TGTGCCAGCAGTGGAAACGCGAACACTGAAGCTTTCTTT,CASSGNANTEAFF
TRBV12-3/TRBV12-4,TRBJ1-3,NA,many,TGTGCCAGCAGTTTTTCAGGGGCTGGAAACACCATATATTTT,CASSFSGAGNTIYF
TRBV11-1,TRBJ2-1,TRBD1,many,TGTGCCAGCAGCTTAGAAGCGGCAGGGGGCTACAATGAGCAGTTCTTC,CASSLEAAGGYNEQFF
TRBV9,TRBJ1-1,NA,many,TGTGCCAGCAGCGTAGAGGGCAGGGGAGTGACTGAAGCTTTCTTT,CASSVEGRGVTEAFF
TRBV7-2,TRBJ1-5,TRBD1,few,TGTGCCAGCAGCTCGCAGGGGGCGAGCAATCAGCCCCAGCATTTT,CASSSQGASNQPQHF
TRBV11-1,TRBJ2-1,NA,many,TGTGCCAGCAGCCGGCCACAAATGGAGCAGCTCTTC,CASSRPQMEQLF
TRBV6-1,TRBJ1-1,TRBD1,many,TGTGCCAGCACCGTAGGACAGGCGAACACTGAAGCTTTCTTT,CASTVGQANTEAFF
TRBV29-1,TRBJ1-6,NA,few,TGCAGCCCTGAACCGGGACATAGGTTGGGATCCCTCCACTTT,CSPEPGHRLGSLHF
TRBV7-9,TRBJ2-3,NA,many,TGTGCCAGCAGCCGATTTGAGAGAGATACGCAGTATTTT,CASSRFERDTQYF
TRBV5-8,TRBJ2-7,TRBD2,many,TGTGCCAGCATCCCTCTAGCGGGAGAAAGCGAGCAGTACTTC,CASIPLAGESEQYF
TRBV27,TRBJ2-3,NA,NA,TGTGCCAGCAGTTTTCAGGGGGACGGATTGATAGCGGGAAGCACAGATACGCAGTATTTT,CASSFQGDGLIAGSTDTQYF
TRBV20-1,TRBJ2-7,TRBD2,many,TGCAGTGCTAGAGATATAGGACTAGCGGGCTACGAGCAGTACTTC,CSARDIGLAGYEQYF
TRBV5-1,TRBJ2-4,TRBD2,NA,TGCGCCAGCAGTTTGGGACTAAAAAACATTCAGTACTTC,CASSLGLKNIQYF
TRBV7-2,TRBJ2-7,NA,many,TGTGCCAGCACCCAAAGCCCCTTTACCTACGAGCAGTACTTC,CASTQSPFTYEQYF
TRBV7-2,TRBJ1-6,NA,few,TGTGCCAGCAGCTCCCCATCTGATTCACCCCTCCACTTT,CASSSPSDSPLHF
TRBV28,TRBJ2-5,TRBD2,many,TGTGCCAGCAGTCCCGCCCGGACTAGCGGGAGGGAAGAGACCCAGTACTTC,CASSPARTSGREETQYF
TRBV12-3/TRBV12-4,TRBJ1-6,NA,NA,TGTGCCAGCAGTCTAACCGGCGGCGCCGGGAATTCACCCCTCCACTTT,CASSLTGGAGNSPLHF
TRBV6-1,TRBJ2-5,NA,many,TGTGCCAGCAGCGGACAGTCCTCTGGACAAGAGACCCAGTACTTC,CASSGQSSGQETQYF
TRBV11-3,TRBJ2-1,TRBD2,many,TGTGCCAGCAGCTTAGAGGGGACTACTTACAATGAGCAGTTCTTC,CASSLEGTTYNEQFF
TRBV30,TRBJ2-4,NA,NA,TGTGCCTGGAGTACCCGTTCGGTGGGAAACATTCAGTACTTC,CAWSTRSVGNIQYF
TRBV15,TRBJ1-1,TRBD1,many,TGTGCCACCAGCAGAGAGCACAGGGGTCCTCGGGGCACTGAAGCTTTCTTT,CATSREHRGPRGTEAFF
TRBV5-1,TRBJ1-2,TRBD1,few,TGCGCCAGCAGCTTAAAGACAGGGGGCGCGGAGGGCTACACCTTC,CASSLKTGGAEGYTF
TRBV11-3,TRBJ2-7,NA,few,TGTGCCAGCAGCTTTAGTGGGGCGGGACCTTACGAGCAGTACTTC,CASSFSGAGPYEQYF
TRBV11-2,TRBJ2-1,TRBD2,NA,TGTGCCAGCAGCTTATATAGCGGGGGAAAGAAGGCCTACAATGAGCAGTTCTTC,CASSLYSGGKKAYNEQFF
TRBV5-1,TRBJ2-2,NA,few,TGCGCCAGCAGCTTCGGGGGGCAAAACACCGGGGAGCTGTTTTTT,CASSFGGQNTGELFF
TRBV27,TRBJ2-2,NA,NA,TGTGCCAGCAGTCTTCGAAGAACCGGGGAGCTGTTTTTT,CASSLRRTGELFF
TRBV12-3/TRBV12-4,TRBJ1-2,NA,many,TGTGCCAGCAGTTTGGCGGGGGGCTATGGCTACACCTTC,CASSLAGGYGYTF
TRBV27,TRBJ2-1,TRBD2,many,TGTGCCAGCAGCCTTACTAGCGGGAGGGCCACTGGGAATGAGCAGTTCTTC,CASSLTSGRATGNEQFF
TRBV20-1,TRBJ2-3,TRBD2,many,TGCAGTGCTAGAGCACCTAGCGGGAGTACAGATACGCAGTATTTT,CSARAPSGSTDTQYF
TRBV9,TRBJ2-5,TRBD1,many,TGTGCCAGCAGCGTAGGCGACAGGGCGAGGGAGACCCAGTACTTC,CASSVGDRARETQYF
TRBV6-1,TRBJ2-1,TRBD2,many,TGTGCCAGCAGGATTACTAGCGGGACGATCAATGAGCAGTTCTTC,CASRITSGTINEQFF
TRBV7-9,TRBJ1-1,NA,few,TGTGCCAGCTCTCACGAAGGGGGCACTGAAGCTTTCTTT,CASSHEGGTEAFF
TRBV11-1,TRBJ2-1,NA,many,TGTGCCAGCAGCTGGCGGAGCCGCTCCTACAATGAGCAGTTCTTC,CASSWRSRSYNEQFF
TRBV6-9,TRBJ2-2,TRBD1,many,TGTGCCAGCAGCAGGACAGGGTCCCCCGGGGAGCTGTTTTTT,CASSRTGSPGELFF
TRBV28,TRBJ2-5,NA,many,TGTGCCAGCAGTTTAACAGGTGGGCCCCAAGAGACCCAGTACTTC,CASSLTGGPQETQYF
TRBV18,TRBJ2-7,NA,many,TGTGCCAGCTCACCGGTAGCCCAAGAGGGCGAGCAGTACTTC,CASSPVAQEGEQYF
TRBV7-2,TRBJ2-1,NA,many,TGTGCCAGCAGCTTAGTGGGGGAGGGGGTCAATGAGCAGTTCTTC,CASSLVGEGVNEQFF
TRBV11-2,TRBJ1-3,NA,NA,TGTGCCAGCAGCTTATGGCAGGACGGAAACACCATATATTTT,CASSLWQDGNTIYF
TRBV27,TRBJ1-1,NA,NA,TGTGCCAGCAAAGAAACGCAGGGTCTCACTGAAGCTTTCTTT,CASKETQGLTEAFF
TRBV11-2,TRBJ1-1,NA,many,TGTGCCCTCGGACAGTACCAAATTAACACTGAAGCTTTCTTT,CALGQYQINTEAFF
TRBV6-2/TRBV6-3,TRBJ2-1,NA,many,TGTGCCAGCAGTTACCGGCAGACGGGTAATGAGCAGTTCTTC,CASSYRQTGNEQFF
TRBV29-1,TRBJ2-1,TRBD2,many,TGCAGCGTTGATAATAGGGACTACGAAAGGGGTTCCTACAATGAGCAGTTCTTC,CSVDNRDYERGSYNEQFF
TRBV12-5,TRBJ1-3,NA,few,TGTGCTAGTGGTTTCCTCCAGGACCCCGTAGGAAACACCATATATTTT,CASGFLQDPVGNTIYF
TRBV3-1,TRBJ1-2,TRBD1,NA,TGTGCCAGCAGCCACCTAAGACAGGGGAATCGACGTGGCTACACCTTC,CASSHLRQGNRRGYTF
TRBV9,TRBJ1-1,TRBD1,NA,TGTGCCAGCAGCCCCGCAGGGGGAGGAACTGAAGCTTTCTTT,CASSPAGGGTEAFF
TRBV7-3,TRBJ2-7,TRBD1,NA,TGTGCCAGCAGCGCGGACAGGGGGAGTGCGCAGTACTTC,CASSADRGSAQYF
TRBV12-3/TRBV12-4,TRBJ1-1,NA,many,TGTGCCAGCAGTTCGGCCCGAAAGAACACTGAAGCTTTCTTT,CASSSARKNTEAFF
TRBV18,TRBJ2-1,TRBD1,many,TGTGCCAGCTCACCAACCGGGACAGTTTACAATGAGCAGTTCTTC,CASSPTGTVYNEQFF